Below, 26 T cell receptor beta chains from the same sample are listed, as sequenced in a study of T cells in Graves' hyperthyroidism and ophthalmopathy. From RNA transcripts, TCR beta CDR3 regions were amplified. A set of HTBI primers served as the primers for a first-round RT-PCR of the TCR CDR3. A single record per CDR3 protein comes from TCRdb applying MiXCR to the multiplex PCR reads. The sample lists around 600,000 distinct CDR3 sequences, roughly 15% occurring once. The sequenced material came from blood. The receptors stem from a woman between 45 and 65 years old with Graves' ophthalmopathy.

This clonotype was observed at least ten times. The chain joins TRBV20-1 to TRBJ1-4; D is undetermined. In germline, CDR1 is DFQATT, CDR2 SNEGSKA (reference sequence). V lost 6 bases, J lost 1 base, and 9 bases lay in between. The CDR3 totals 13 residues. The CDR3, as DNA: TGCAGTGCCCCGTCCTTAACTAATGAAAAACTGTTTTTT. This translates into CSAPSLTNEKLFF.

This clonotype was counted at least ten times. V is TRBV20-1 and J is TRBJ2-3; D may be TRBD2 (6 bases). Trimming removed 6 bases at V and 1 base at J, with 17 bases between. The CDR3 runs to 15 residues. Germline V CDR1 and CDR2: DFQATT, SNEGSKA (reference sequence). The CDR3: CSAEAGEARTDTQYF. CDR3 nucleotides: TGCAGTGCAGAGGCCGGGGAGGCGCGCACAGATACGCAGTATTTT.

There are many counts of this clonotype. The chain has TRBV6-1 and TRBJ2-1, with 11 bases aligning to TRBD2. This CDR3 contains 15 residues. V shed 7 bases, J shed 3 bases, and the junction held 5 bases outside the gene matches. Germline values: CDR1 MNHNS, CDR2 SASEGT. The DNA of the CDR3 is TGTGCCAGCATCAATAGCGGGAGGGACTACAATGAGCAGTTCTTC. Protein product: CASINSGRDYNEQFF.

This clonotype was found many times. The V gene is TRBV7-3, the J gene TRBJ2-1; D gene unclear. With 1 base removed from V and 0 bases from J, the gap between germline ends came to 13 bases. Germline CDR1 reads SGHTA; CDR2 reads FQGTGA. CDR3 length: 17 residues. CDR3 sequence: CASSLIGGPTSYNEQFF. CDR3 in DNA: TGTGCCAGCAGCTTAATAGGTGGCCCCACCTCCTACAATGAGCAGTTCTTC.

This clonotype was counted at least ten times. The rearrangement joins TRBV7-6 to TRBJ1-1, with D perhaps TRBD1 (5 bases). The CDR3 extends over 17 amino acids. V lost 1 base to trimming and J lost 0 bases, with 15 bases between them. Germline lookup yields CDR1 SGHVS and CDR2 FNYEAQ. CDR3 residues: CASSLVRVGAVNTEAFF. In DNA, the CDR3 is TGTGCCAGCAGCTTAGTTCGGGTAGGGGCAGTGAACACTGAAGCTTTCTTT.

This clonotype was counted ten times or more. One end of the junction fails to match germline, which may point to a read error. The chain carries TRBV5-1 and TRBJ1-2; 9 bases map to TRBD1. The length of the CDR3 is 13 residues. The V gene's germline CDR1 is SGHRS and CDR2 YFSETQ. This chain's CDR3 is CASSLQGARGYTF. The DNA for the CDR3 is TGTGCCAGCAGCCTACAGGGGGCGCGTGGCTACACCTTC.

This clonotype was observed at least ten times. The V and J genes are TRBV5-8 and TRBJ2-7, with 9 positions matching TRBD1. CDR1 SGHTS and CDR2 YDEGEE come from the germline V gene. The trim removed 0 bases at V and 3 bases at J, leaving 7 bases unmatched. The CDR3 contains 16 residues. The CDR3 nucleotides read TGTGCCAGCAGCTTGGAGGCTGGGACAGGGCACTACGAGCAGTACTTC. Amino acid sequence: CASSLEAGTGHYEQYF.

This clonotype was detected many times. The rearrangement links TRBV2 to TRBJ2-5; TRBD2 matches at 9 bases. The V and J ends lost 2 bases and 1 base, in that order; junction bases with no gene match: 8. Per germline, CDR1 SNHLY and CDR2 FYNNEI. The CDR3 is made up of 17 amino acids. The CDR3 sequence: CASSETGASGTQETQYF. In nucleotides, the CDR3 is TGTGCCAGCAGTGAAACTGGGGCTAGCGGGACCCAAGAGACCCAGTACTTC.

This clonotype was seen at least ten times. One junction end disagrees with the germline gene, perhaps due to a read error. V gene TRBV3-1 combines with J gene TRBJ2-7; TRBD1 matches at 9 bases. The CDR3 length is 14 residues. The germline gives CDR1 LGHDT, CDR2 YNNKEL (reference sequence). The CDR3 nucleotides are TGTGCCAGCACCCAACAGGGGGCCACCTACGAGCAGTACTTC. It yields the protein CASTQQGATYEQYF.

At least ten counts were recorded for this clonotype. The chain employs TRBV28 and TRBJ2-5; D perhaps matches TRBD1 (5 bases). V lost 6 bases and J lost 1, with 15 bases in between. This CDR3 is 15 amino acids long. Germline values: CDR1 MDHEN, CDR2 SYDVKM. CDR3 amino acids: CASSRPTGRQETQYF. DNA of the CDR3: TGTGCCAGCAGCCGACCCACAGGCCGCCAAGAGACCCAGTACTTC.

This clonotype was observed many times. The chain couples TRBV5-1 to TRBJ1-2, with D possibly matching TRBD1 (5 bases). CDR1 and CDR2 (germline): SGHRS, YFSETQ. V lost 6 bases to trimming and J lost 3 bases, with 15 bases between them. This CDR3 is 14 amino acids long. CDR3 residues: CASTHGGGDYGYTF. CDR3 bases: TGCGCCAGCACCCACGGAGGAGGGGACTATGGCTACACCTTC.

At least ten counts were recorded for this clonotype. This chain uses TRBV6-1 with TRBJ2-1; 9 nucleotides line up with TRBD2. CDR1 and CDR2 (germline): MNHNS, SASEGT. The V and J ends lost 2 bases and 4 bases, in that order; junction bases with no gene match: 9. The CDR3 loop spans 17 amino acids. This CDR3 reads CASSEIAGVSYYNEQFF. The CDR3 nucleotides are TGTGCCAGCAGTGAAATAGCGGGAGTGTCCTATTACAATGAGCAGTTCTTC.

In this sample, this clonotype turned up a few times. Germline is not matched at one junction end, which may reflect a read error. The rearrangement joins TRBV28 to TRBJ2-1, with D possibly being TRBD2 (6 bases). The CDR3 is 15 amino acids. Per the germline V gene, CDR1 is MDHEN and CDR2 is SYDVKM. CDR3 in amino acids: CGSSLGLSSGDEQFF. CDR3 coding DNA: TGTGGCAGCAGTTTAGGGCTATCCTCGGGGGATGAGCAGTTCTTC.

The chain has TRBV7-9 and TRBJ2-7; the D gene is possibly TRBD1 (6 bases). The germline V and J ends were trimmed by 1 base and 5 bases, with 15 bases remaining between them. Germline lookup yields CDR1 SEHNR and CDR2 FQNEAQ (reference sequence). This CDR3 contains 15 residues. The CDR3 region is CASSLGRSGVDEQYF. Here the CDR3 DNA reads TGTGCCAGCAGCTTAGGTCGATCAGGGGTGGACGAGCAGTACTTC.

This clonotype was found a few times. The CDR3 protein is CASSGAGRGEQYF. CDR3 DNA: TGTGCCAGCAGTGGAGCAGGGCGGGGCGAGCAGTACTTC. The V and J genes are TRBV27 and TRBJ2-7; D may be TRBD2 (6 bases). The germline V gene has CDR1 MNHEY and CDR2 SMNVEV (reference sequence). Trimming stripped 5 bases from V and 6 bases from J, with 14 bases between. The CDR3 extends over 13 amino acids.

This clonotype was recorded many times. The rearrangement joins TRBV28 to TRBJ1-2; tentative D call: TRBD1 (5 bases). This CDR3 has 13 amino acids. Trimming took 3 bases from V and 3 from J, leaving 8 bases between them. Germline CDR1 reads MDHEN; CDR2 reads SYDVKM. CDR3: CASSFGGDYGYTF. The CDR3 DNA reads TGTGCCAGCAGTTTTGGGGGGGACTATGGCTACACCTTC.

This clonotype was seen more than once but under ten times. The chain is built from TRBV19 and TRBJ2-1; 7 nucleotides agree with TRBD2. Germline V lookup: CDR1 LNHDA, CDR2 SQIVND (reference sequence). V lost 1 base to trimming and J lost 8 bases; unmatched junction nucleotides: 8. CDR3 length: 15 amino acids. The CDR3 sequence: CASSIVGGSIYEQFF. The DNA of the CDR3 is TGTGCCAGTAGTATAGTTGGCGGGAGTATCTATGAGCAGTTCTTC.

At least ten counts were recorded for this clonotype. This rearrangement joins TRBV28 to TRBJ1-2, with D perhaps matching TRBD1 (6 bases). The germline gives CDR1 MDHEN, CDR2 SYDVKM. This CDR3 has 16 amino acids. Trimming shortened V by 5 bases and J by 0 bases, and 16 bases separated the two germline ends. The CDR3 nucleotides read TGTGCCAGCAGTAATACAATGGACAGCTCTAACTATGGCTACACCTTC. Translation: CASSNTMDSSNYGYTF.

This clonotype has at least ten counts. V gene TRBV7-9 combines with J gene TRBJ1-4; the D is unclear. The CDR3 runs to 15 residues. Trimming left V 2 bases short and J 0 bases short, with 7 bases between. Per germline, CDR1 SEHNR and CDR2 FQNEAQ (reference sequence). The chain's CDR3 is CASSLSGATNEKLFF. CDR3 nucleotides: TGTGCCAGCAGCTTAAGCGGGGCAACTAATGAAAAACTGTTTTTT.

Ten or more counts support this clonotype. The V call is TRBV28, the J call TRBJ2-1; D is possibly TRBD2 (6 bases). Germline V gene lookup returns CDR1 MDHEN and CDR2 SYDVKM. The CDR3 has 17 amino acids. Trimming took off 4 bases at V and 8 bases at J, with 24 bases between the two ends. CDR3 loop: CASSYHLASGVRYEQFF. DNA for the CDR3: TGTGCCAGCAGTTACCACCTAGCGTCGGGAGTTAGATATGAGCAGTTCTTC.

In DNA form, the CDR3 reads TGTGCCAGCAGCCAAGAAGGTGCCAGTACCTACAATGAGCAGTTCTTC. Amino acids: CASSQEGASTYNEQFF. The gene calls are TRBV4-2 and TRBJ2-1; D remains ambiguous. Trimming shortened V by 0 bases and J by 2 bases, and 11 bases separated the two germline ends. CDR1 and CDR2 (germline): LGHNA, YNFKEQ. This CDR3 region has 16 residues.

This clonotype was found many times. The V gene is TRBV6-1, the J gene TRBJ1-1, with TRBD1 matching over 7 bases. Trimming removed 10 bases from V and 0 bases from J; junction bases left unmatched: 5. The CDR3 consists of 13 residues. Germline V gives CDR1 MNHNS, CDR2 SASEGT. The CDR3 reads CATRQGMNTEAFF. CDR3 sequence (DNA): TGTGCCACCCGACAGGGAATGAACACTGAAGCTTTCTTT.

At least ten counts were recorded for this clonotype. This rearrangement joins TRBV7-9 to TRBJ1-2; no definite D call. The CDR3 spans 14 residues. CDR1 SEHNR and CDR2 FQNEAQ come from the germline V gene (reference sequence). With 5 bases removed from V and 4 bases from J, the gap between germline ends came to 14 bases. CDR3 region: CASSGAVYGYGYTF. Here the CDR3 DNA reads TGTGCCAGCAGCGGAGCGGTGTACGGCTATGGCTACACCTTC.

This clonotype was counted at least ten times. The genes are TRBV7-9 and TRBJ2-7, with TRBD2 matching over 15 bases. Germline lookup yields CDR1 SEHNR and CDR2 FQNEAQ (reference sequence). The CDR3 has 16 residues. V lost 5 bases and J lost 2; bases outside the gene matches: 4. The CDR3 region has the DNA TGTGCCAGCAGCCTCGGGACTAGCGGGAGGACCTACGAGCAGTACTTC. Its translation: CASSLGTSGRTYEQYF. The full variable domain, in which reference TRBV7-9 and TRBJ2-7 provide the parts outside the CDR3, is DTGVSQNPRHKITKRGQNVTFRCDPISEHNRLYWYRQTLGQGPEFLTYFQNEAQLEKSRLLSDRFSAERPKGSFSTLEIQRTEQGDSAMYLCASSLGTSGRTYEQYFGPGTRLTVT.

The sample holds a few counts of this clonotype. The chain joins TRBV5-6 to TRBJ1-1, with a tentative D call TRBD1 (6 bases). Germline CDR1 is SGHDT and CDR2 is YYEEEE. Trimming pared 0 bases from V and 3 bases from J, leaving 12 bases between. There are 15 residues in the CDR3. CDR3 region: CASSLGGQQHTEAFF. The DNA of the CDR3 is TGTGCCAGCAGCTTGGGAGGACAGCAGCACACTGAAGCTTTCTTT.

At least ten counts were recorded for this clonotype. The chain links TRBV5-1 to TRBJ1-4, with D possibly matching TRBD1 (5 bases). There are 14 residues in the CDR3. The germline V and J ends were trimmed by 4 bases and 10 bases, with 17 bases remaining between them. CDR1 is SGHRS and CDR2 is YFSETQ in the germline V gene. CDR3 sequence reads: CASSDPQGSGKLFF. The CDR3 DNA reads TGCGCCAGCAGCGACCCCCAGGGATCCGGAAAACTGTTTTTT.